Included here is one T cell receptor (beta chain) sequence, with context. There are 15 residues in the CDR3. The V end was cut by 0 bases, the J end by 4 bases, with 10 bases between. Germline values: CDR1 SGHTS, CDR2 YDEGEE. The data stem from a study of blood T cell repertoires in COVID-19. Across the whole study: Spain, Italy and the United States supplied samples that represented acute and convalescent COVID-19.

Profiled with immunoSEQ multiplex PCR; TCRdb holds only in-frame clones, not every one. The table shows some 39,000 clones, with 80% to 90% occurring only once. The TCR comes from a man aged 40-55 years with active COVID-19. The sample was peripheral blood. The chain employs TRBV5-8 and TRBJ1-4, with D perhaps matching TRBD1 (5 bases). CDR3 bases: TGTGCCAGCAGCTTGGGGGGACTGATTAATGAAAAACTGTTTTTT. Its translation: CASSLGGLINEKLFF.